A single sample is the source of the 6 T cell receptor beta chains below, sequenced in a study of T cell changes during pregnancy in multiple sclerosis. The table came from immunoSEQ multiplex PCR; TCRdb's copy has only in-frame clones and leaves some out. The sample holds about 72,000 clones, 80% to 95% seen once. Sequencing was performed on peripheral blood, taken in the first trimester of pregnancy. Every receptor here comes from a female donor in good health, enrolled as a control in a pregnancy study.

The chain links TRBV6-5 to TRBJ2-7; no definite D call. Between the trimmed V and J ends, which lost 0 bases and 2 bases, there was a span of 11 bases. The germline gives CDR1 MNHEY, CDR2 SVGAGI. CDR3 length equals 15 residues. The CDR3 loop reads CASSYSSGGTYEQYF. CDR3 nucleotides: TGTGCCAGCAGTTACTCGAGTGGCGGCACCTACGAGCAGTACTTC.

The J gene is TRBJ1-1, the V gene TRBV6-5; possible D gene TRBD1, 5 bases. Trimming took 2 bases from V and 1 from J, leaving 11 bases between them. The CDR3 runs 15 residues. Per the germline V gene, CDR1 is MNHEY and CDR2 is SVGAGI. CDR3 sequence reads: CASSYPGGSNTEAFF. CDR3 DNA: TGTGCCAGCAGTTACCCCGGGGGGTCGAACACTGAAGCTTTCTTT.

The chain recombines TRBV27 with TRBJ2-7; 9 nucleotides line up with TRBD1. Germline lookup yields CDR1 MNHEY and CDR2 SMNVEV (reference sequence). Trimming removed 6 bases from V and 3 bases from J; junction bases left unmatched: 9. The CDR3 runs to 15 residues. For the CDR3, the DNA is TGTGCCAGCAGACGTTCGGGACAGGGTCTCTACGAGCAGTACTTC. Translated, it gives CASRRSGQGLYEQYF.

The rearrangement joins TRBV30 to TRBJ1-5, with a possible D match to TRBD1 (5 bases). The CDR3 is made up of 13 amino acids. Trimming took off 4 bases at V and 3 bases at J, with 10 bases between the two ends. The germline V gene has CDR1 GTSNPN and CDR2 SVGIG (reference sequence). CDR3 region: CAWNKGFNQPQHF. CDR3 DNA: TGTGCCTGGAATAAGGGGTTCAATCAGCCCCAGCATTTT.

The J gene is TRBJ2-7, the V gene TRBV18; a weak D match, TRBD2 (6 bases). Germline loops: CDR1 KGHSH, CDR2 LQKENI. Trimming removed 2 bases from V and 3 bases from J, with 8 bases in between. This CDR3 is built from 13 residues. The CDR3 DNA reads as TGTGCCAGCTCACCAACGGACTACTACGAGCAGTACTTC. Translated, it gives CASSPTDYYEQYF. The variable domain in full, completed from reference TRBV18 and TRBJ2-7, reads NAGVMQNPRHLVRRRGQEARLRCSPMKGHSHVYWYRQLPEEGLKFMVYLQKENIIDESGMPKERFSAEFPKEGPSILRIQQVVRGDSAAYFCASSPTDYYEQYFGPGTRLTVT.

The chain carries TRBV2 and TRBJ2-3; 11 bases align to TRBD2. Germline V gene sequence: CDR1 SNHLY, CDR2 FYNNEI. The CDR3 totals 17 residues. V shed 4 bases, J shed 2 bases, and the junction held 8 bases outside the gene matches. CDR3 nucleotide sequence: TGTGCCAGCAGTGTGGTTAGCGGGAGGGCCTTCACAGATACGCAGTATTTT. It is translated as CASSVVSGRAFTDTQYF.